These 17 T cell receptor beta chains were all obtained from the same sample, sequenced in a study of blood T cells in healthy people across ages (dated by TCRdb to 2013 to 2016). The library was made by 5' RACE. Sequencing instrument: Illumina HiSeq 2500. The second PCR ran for about 7 to 11 cycles and used a J-beta primer mix along with a sample-barcoded 5' primer. The public sequencing data were trimmed at Q25 with fastp and processed into clonotypes with MiXCR by TCRdb, which kept only in-frame beta chains. Entries that share a CDR3 protein sequence are merged under the most common genes and DNA. The sample table holds roughly 700,000 distinct CDR3 sequences, of which roughly 25% were seen once. Under 10% of the sample is in the top ten clones. These data are also associated with another study on T cells of mothers and their children.

Sequenced input: blood. The receptors come from a boy between 10 and 17 years old in good health.

V and J are TRBV18 and TRBJ2-7, with TRBD1 matching over 9 bases. The junction had 9 bases not matched to a gene; V was cut back by 5 bases and J by 7 bases. This CDR3 contains 14 residues. CDR1 and CDR2 from the germline V gene are KGHSH and LQKENI. The CDR3 sequence is CASSFTGTGNEQYF. The DNA of the CDR3 is TGTGCCAGCTCATTCACCGGGACAGGGAATGAGCAGTACTTC.

This clonotype was picked up a small number of times. The rearrangement joins TRBV11-3 to TRBJ1-1; 7 bases are a match to TRBD1. This CDR3 has 13 amino acids. In germline, CDR1 is SGHNT, CDR2 YENEEA. V lost 1 base, J lost 5 bases, and 1 base stayed unmatched. CDR3 sequence (DNA): TGTGCCAGCAGCTTAGCACAGGGGACTGAAGCTTTCTTT. Protein product: CASSLAQGTEAFF.

This clonotype was counted only a few times. The chain recombines TRBV7-3 with TRBJ2-1, with TRBD2 identical over 8 bases. The V gene end was trimmed by 1 base and the J gene end by 7 bases; junction bases not matched to a gene: 6. There are 15 residues in the CDR3. The germline CDR1 and CDR2 sequences are SGHTA and FQGTGA. CDR3 sequence (DNA): TGTGCCAGCAGCTTAATTCCGGGAGGGGGGAATGAGCAGTTCTTC. Residues: CASSLIPGGGNEQFF.

This clonotype was counted between two and nine times. The chain is built from TRBV3-1 and TRBJ1-4, with D hard to call. Germline V gives CDR1 LGHDT, CDR2 YNNKEL (reference sequence). Deletions cut 4 bases from V and 2 bases from J, with 11 bases between. The CDR3 length is 15 residues. The CDR3 region is CASSRLPDTNEKLFF. CDR3 bases: TGTGCCAGCAGCCGTCTCCCGGATACTAATGAAAAACTGTTTTTT.

This chain connects TRBV6-1 to TRBJ2-1; TRBD2 aligns across 7 bases. CDR3 length: 15 amino acids. The J segment lost 7 bases and the V segment lost 7 bases, leaving 13 bases of the junction unmatched. Germline-derived CDR1 and CDR2 are MNHNS and SASEGT. The CDR3 protein is CASTLGRGWVNEQFF. The CDR3 DNA is TGTGCCAGCACTCTTGGGAGGGGCTGGGTTAATGAGCAGTTCTTC.

The rearrangement joins TRBV6-2 or TRBV6-3 to TRBJ2-1, with TRBD1 as a possible D gene (6 bases). The V and J ends lost 7 bases and 4 bases respectively, with 23 bases between them. The CDR3 consists of 17 residues. Germline lookup yields CDR1 MNHEY and CDR2 SVGEGT. This chain's CDR3 is CASTQDRVSSGYNEQFF. The CDR3 coding sequence is TGTGCCAGCACCCAGGACAGAGTTTCGAGTGGGTACAATGAGCAGTTCTTC.

This chain links TRBV15 with TRBJ2-4; maybe TRBD2 (5 bases). The CDR3 sequence is 16 residues long. Trimming took 4 bases from V and 4 from J, leaving 17 bases between them. Looked up from germline, CDR1 is LNHNV and CDR2 is YYDKDF (reference sequence). This CDR3 is CATSTLSGVLKNIQYF. The CDR3, as DNA: TGTGCCACCAGCACCCTTTCCGGGGTCTTGAAAAACATTCAGTACTTC.

The V and J genes are TRBV3-1 and TRBJ2-1, with D tentatively TRBD2 (5 bases). The CDR3 totals 16 residues. Germline loops: CDR1 LGHDT, CDR2 YNNKEL (reference sequence). The V and J ends lost 1 base and 2 bases respectively, with 12 bases between them. CDR3 nucleotide sequence: TGTGCCAGCAGCCAAGGTCCGGGGAGCCCCTACAATGAGCAGTTCTTC. Protein: CASSQGPGSPYNEQFF.

The chain combines TRBV6-6 with TRBJ2-1; possibly TRBD1 for D (5 bases). The CDR3 is made up of 14 amino acids. Looked up from germline, CDR1 is MNHNY and CDR2 is SVGAGI (reference sequence). V dropped 4 bases and J dropped 7 bases, with 14 bases sitting between them. The CDR3 sequence: CASSSPRVGNEQFF. In nucleotides, the CDR3 is TGTGCCAGCAGTTCCCCCAGGGTTGGGAATGAGCAGTTCTTC.

This clonotype was counted only a few times. The CDR3, as DNA: TGCAGTGCTAGAGACCGACAGGGCTTTACTGAAGCTTTCTTT. Protein: CSARDRQGFTEAFF. The rearrangement links TRBV20-1 to TRBJ1-1, with 7 positions matching TRBD1. The CDR3 extends over 14 amino acids. Looked up from germline, CDR1 is DFQATT and CDR2 is SNEGSKA (reference sequence). V lost 0 bases to trimming and J lost 5 bases; unmatched junction nucleotides: 6.

Concerning this clonotype itself: Relative to the germline gene, one junction end is altered; a read error may explain this. The chain couples TRBV7-9 to TRBJ2-2; D assignment may be TRBD1 or TRBD2 (6 bases each). In germline, CDR1 is SEHNR, CDR2 FQNEAQ (reference sequence). This CDR3 has 18 amino acids. For the CDR3, the DNA is TGTGCCAGCAGCCCCTCCTTAAGGGGGGCAGGTCTCACCAGGGAGCTGTTTTTT. This translates into CASSPSLRGAGLTRELFF.

This chain uses TRBV21-1 with TRBJ2-3; the table gives TRBD1 as D, unverified against the DNA. TRBV21-1 is recorded as a pseudogene. The CDR3 extends over 18 amino acids. CDR3 loop: CASSSQGRQGLGTDTQYF. The CDR3 bases are TGTGCCAGCAGCTCCCAAGGGAGACAGGGATTGGGCACAGATACGCAGTATTTT.

The chain carries TRBV12-3 or TRBV12-4 and TRBJ2-1; D is undetermined. This CDR3 spans 14 amino acids. Trimming left V 5 bases short and J 0 bases short, with 8 bases between. CDR3 sequence: CASSTSSSYNEQFF. DNA for the CDR3: TGTGCCAGCAGTACGTCTAGCTCCTACAATGAGCAGTTCTTC.

This clonotype was counted between two and nine times. The chain carries TRBV20-1 and TRBJ1-1; 9 bases align to TRBD1. Trimming took 4 bases from V and 3 from J; bases not matched to a gene: 6. The CDR3 has 14 residues. CDR1 and CDR2 from the germline V gene are DFQATT and SNEGSKA (reference sequence). CDR3 loop: CSATLQGAHTEAFF. Written as DNA, the CDR3 is TGCAGTGCTACGTTACAGGGGGCTCACACTGAAGCTTTCTTT.

This clonotype was seen many times. The chain joins TRBV19 to TRBJ2-1; no definite D call. The V end lost 9 bases, the J end lost 0 bases, and 9 bases lay between the germline ends. The germline V gene has CDR1 LNHDA and CDR2 SQIVND (reference sequence). The CDR3 spans 13 residues. This CDR3 reads CASSPSSYNEQFF. CDR3 DNA sequence: TGTGCCAGCAGCCCGAGCTCCTACAATGAGCAGTTCTTC. The full variable domain, in which reference TRBV19 and TRBJ2-1 provide the parts outside the CDR3, is DGGITQSPKYLFRKEGQNVTLSCEQNLNHDAMYWYRQDPGQGLRLIYYSQIVNDFQKGDIAEGYSVSREKKESFPLTVTSAQKNPTAFYLCASSPSSYNEQFFGPGTRLTVL.

The gene calls are TRBV15 and TRBJ2-1, with 14 bases fitting TRBD2. Per the germline V gene, CDR1 is LNHNV and CDR2 is YYDKDF (reference sequence). This CDR3 contains 17 residues. J was trimmed by 8 bases and V by 0 bases; bases with no gene match: 6. CDR3 sequence: CATSREGLAGAFDEQFF. The CDR3 DNA reads as TGTGCCACCAGCAGAGAGGGACTAGCGGGAGCTTTCGATGAGCAGTTCTTC.

This clonotype was counted only a few times. The V and J genes are TRBV28 and TRBJ2-7; a weak D match, TRBD1 (6 bases). V shed 3 bases and J shed 1 base, with 16 bases lying between them. CDR3 length equals 16 residues. CDR1 and CDR2 from the germline V gene are MDHEN and SYDVKM. CDR3 in DNA: TGTGCCAGCAGTTTGGTCCTTAGGGGGTCGTCCTACGAGCAGTACTTC. Translation gives CASSLVLRGSSYEQYF.